A selection of T cell receptor beta chains follows, all from one sample in a study of follicular helper T cells after annual influenza vaccination. The protocol was immunoSEQ multiplex PCR, while the TCRdb copy is restricted to in-frame clones and leaves out a portion. The table records about 11,000 clones, roughly 80% of them present only once. The material sequenced was CXCR5- memory CD4+ T cells sorted from blood, taken 6 weeks after influenza vaccination. These receptors were taken from an adult who received the influenza vaccine. CDR3s include the opening cysteine and the closing phenylalanine or tryptophan.

j_call v_call cdr3_length cdr3_aa
TRBJ2-3 TRBV18 15 CASSPPVSGADTQYF
TRBJ1-6 TRBV30 13 CAWSVRQNSPLHF
TRBJ1-6 TRBV2 15 CASSGAVGANSPLHF
TRBJ2-5 TRBV5-5 15 CASSWGPPVEETQYF
TRBJ2-2 TRBV7-9 16 CASSPSGGPNTGELFF
TRBJ1-2 TRBV6-6 15 CASSPRTGGVYGYTF
TRBJ1-5 TRBV28 12 CASSLEGRPQHF
TRBJ2-3 TRBV5-4 16 CASSRWSGASTDTQYF
TRBJ1-2 TRBV27 14 CASSLGREDYGYTF
TRBJ2-7 TRBV6-5 15 CASSYSISGAYEQYF
TRBJ2-1 TRBV4-3 15 CASSSGLAGWDEQFF
TRBJ2-1 TRBV28 15 CASSLGSGGYNEQFF
TRBJ2-7 TRBV27 13 CASPRNETYEQYF
TRBJ2-3 TRBV7-6 14 CASSLGPSTDTQYF
TRBJ1-3 TRBV6-5 15 CASSREIGSGNTIYF